One sample yielded the 17 T cell receptor beta chains listed below, sequenced in a study of T cell responses to AZD1222 COVID-19 vaccine. Measured with immunoSEQ multiplex PCR; TCRdb has only the in-frame clones, and not every one. The sample has about 100,000 clones; around 90% are singletons. Specimen: peripheral blood, collected on day 0 of AZD1222 vaccination. The receptors here all came from an adult in good health.

The chain carries TRBV15 and TRBJ1-2; D uncertain. The V end lost 0 bases, the J end lost 7 bases, and 15 bases lay between the germline ends. Looked up from germline, CDR1 is LNHNV and CDR2 is YYDKDF (reference sequence). The CDR3 is 15 amino acids. Here the CDR3 reads CATSRDGGPGFGYTF. The CDR3, as DNA: TGTGCCACCAGCAGAGATGGCGGGCCAGGTTTTGGCTACACCTTC.

The CDR3 bases are TGCGCCAGCAGCCAAGAGAGCGGGAGTGGAACAGATACGCAGTATTTT. Amino acids: CASSQESGSGTDTQYF. The V call is TRBV4-1, the J call TRBJ2-3; TRBD2 aligns across 8 bases. From germline, CDR1 is MGHRA and CDR2 YSYEKL. The V segment lost 0 bases and the J segment 3 bases; nucleotides outside the gene matches: 5. The CDR3 is 16 amino acids.

V is TRBV5-6 and J is TRBJ2-7; 8 positions agree with TRBD1. Germline-derived CDR1 and CDR2 are SGHDT and YYEEEE. CDR3 length: 13 residues. Trimming took 4 bases from V and 6 from J; bases not matched to a gene: 6. CDR3 region: CASSVQGEGEQYF. In DNA form, the CDR3 reads TGTGCCAGCAGCGTACAGGGGGAAGGCGAGCAGTACTTC.

The chain recombines TRBV2 with TRBJ1-6, with no clear D. CDR1 SNHLY and CDR2 FYNNEI come from the germline V gene. V lost 6 bases and J lost 5, with 17 bases in between. CDR3 length: 16 amino acids. This CDR3 is CASSVRGNLDNSPLHF. For the CDR3, the DNA is TGTGCCAGCAGCGTCAGAGGCAACCTAGATAATTCACCCCTCCACTTT.

The chain recombines TRBV11-2 with TRBJ2-1; 12 nucleotides line up with TRBD2. This CDR3 spans 15 amino acids. With 2 bases clipped from V and 7 bases from J, the junction kept 3 bases outside the gene matches. Germline CDR1 is SGHAT and CDR2 is FQNNGV. The chain's CDR3 is CASSLPSGGANEQFF. The CDR3 coding sequence is TGTGCCAGCAGCTTACCTAGCGGGGGGGCAAATGAGCAGTTCTTC.

The chain recombines TRBV7-6 with TRBJ2-3; maybe TRBD2 (5 bases). The length of the CDR3 is 18 residues. V gave up 5 bases and J gave up 2 bases, with 23 bases separating them. The germline CDR1 and CDR2 sequences are SGHVS and FNYEAQ. The CDR3 loop reads CASSALMPKDSITDTQYF. As DNA, the CDR3 is TGTGCCAGCAGCGCCCTTATGCCAAAGGACTCGATCACAGATACGCAGTATTTT.

This chain connects TRBV6-1 to TRBJ1-3; D is unresolved. Germline assignment: CDR1 MNHNS and CDR2 SASEGT. CDR3 size: 13 residues. With 3 bases removed from V and 4 bases from J, the gap between germline ends came to 7 bases. DNA for the CDR3: TGTGCCAGCAGTGATGTCCGCGGAAACACCATATATTTT. It encodes CASSDVRGNTIYF.

V is TRBV5-6 and J is TRBJ1-4; 7 bases match TRBD1. This CDR3 region has 15 residues. Germline CDR1 reads SGHDT; CDR2 reads YYEEEE. V shed 1 base, J shed 6 bases, and the junction held 6 bases outside the gene matches. CDR3 nucleotides: TGTGCCAGCAGCTTGACAGGGGCGAGGGATGAAAAACTGTTTTTT. Translation: CASSLTGARDEKLFF. The whole variable domain, filled in from reference TRBV5-6 and TRBJ1-4, reads DAGVTQSPTHLIKTRGQQVTLRCSPKSGHDTVSWYQQALGQGPQFIFQYYEEEERQRGNFPDRFSGHQFPNYSSELNVNALLLGDSALYLCASSLTGARDEKLFFGSGTQLSVL.

This clone came up once. V and J are TRBV11-3 and TRBJ2-7; D assignment may be TRBD1 or TRBD2 (5 bases each). Trimming took off 4 bases at V and 6 bases at J, with 13 bases between the two ends. The CDR3 consists of 13 residues. Germline CDR1 SGHNT, CDR2 YENEEA. The CDR3 protein is CASSSTGTFEQYF. Written as DNA, the CDR3 is TGTGCCAGCAGCTCGACCGGGACCTTCGAGCAGTACTTC.

V gene TRBV3-1 (or the pseudogene TRBV3-2) combines with J gene TRBJ2-1; D possibly corresponds to TRBD2 (5 bases). The CDR3 spans 11 residues. V lost 7 bases and J lost 9, with 10 bases in between. The germline V gene encodes CDR1 LGHDT and CDR2 YNNKEL (reference sequence). This CDR3 reads CASIYGSEQFF. The DNA for the CDR3 is TGTGCCAGCATCTATGGGAGTGAGCAGTTCTTC.

This clone was seen a few times. This sequence joins TRBV30 and TRBJ1-3; unclear D gene. The CDR3 sequence is 12 residues long. Trimming took off 1 base at V and 2 bases at J, with 3 bases between the two ends. The germline V gene encodes CDR1 GTSNPN and CDR2 SVGIG (reference sequence). The CDR3 protein is CAWSETGNTIYF. As DNA, the CDR3 is TGTGCCTGGAGTGAAACTGGAAACACCATATATTTT.

Note on this clone: Relative to the germline gene, one junction end is altered; a read error may explain this. The CDR3 reads CASREGGRLGEQFF. Here the CDR3 DNA reads TGTGCCAGCAGAGAAGGAGGGAGATTGGGCGAGCAGTTCTTC. This chain connects TRBV6-1 to TRBJ2-1; D might be TRBD2 (6 bases). Per germline, CDR1 MNHNS and CDR2 SASEGT. The CDR3 is 14 amino acids.

The chain links TRBV24-1 to TRBJ2-3; 9 bases align to TRBD2. Germline values: CDR1 KGHDR, CDR2 SFDVKD. After removal of 2 bases from V and 4 bases from J, the junction contained 6 bases not matched to a gene. This CDR3 comprises 16 residues. CDR3 region: CATSDWAGGLADTQYF. CDR3 nucleotide sequence: TGTGCCACCAGTGATTGGGCGGGAGGGCTTGCAGATACGCAGTATTTT.

This clone was counted once. The chain couples TRBV4-1 to TRBJ2-1; TRBD2 agrees at 11 bases. Unmatched junction bases numbered 6, after V lost 1 base and J lost 10 bases. The length of the CDR3 is 15 residues. Per the germline V gene, CDR1 is MGHRA and CDR2 is YSYEKL. CDR3 DNA sequence: TGCGCCAGCAGCCAAGGGGGACTAGCGGAGGGGGAGCAGTTCTTC. This translates into CASSQGGLAEGEQFF.

This clone was counted once. The J gene is TRBJ1-1, the V gene TRBV27; D is uncertain. In germline, CDR1 is MNHEY, CDR2 SMNVEV (reference sequence). This CDR3 is 13 amino acids long. The V gene lost 3 bases and the J gene lost 0 bases, with 5 bases spanning the gap. This CDR3 is CASSFTLNTEAFF. The CDR3 DNA is TGTGCCAGCAGTTTCACACTGAACACTGAAGCTTTCTTT.

This clone has just one count. The chain couples TRBV19 to TRBJ1-4, with D possibly matching TRBD1 (5 bases). The germline V and J ends were trimmed by 2 bases and 8 bases, with 12 bases remaining between them. Germline V gives CDR1 LNHDA, CDR2 SQIVND (reference sequence). CDR3 length: 14 amino acids. CDR3 in amino acids: CASSILGRQEKLFF. For the CDR3, the DNA is TGTGCCAGTAGTATACTGGGACGCCAGGAAAAACTGTTTTTT.

The CDR3 loop is CASSFGGGDHYEQYF. CDR3 nucleotides: TGCGCCAGCAGCTTTGGGGGTGGGGACCACTACGAGCAGTACTTC. The chain is built from TRBV5-1 and TRBJ2-7, with D perhaps matching TRBD1 or TRBD2 (5 bases each). The germline V gene has CDR1 SGHRS and CDR2 YFSETQ. The CDR3 contains 15 residues. V lost 2 bases to trimming and J lost 3 bases, with 15 bases between them.